The 5 T cell receptor beta chains listed next were all sequenced from one sample in a study of CD8+CD57+ T cells in acquired aplastic anemia (dated by TCRdb to 2016 to 2019). Sequenced on an Illumina HiSeq 2000. Profiling of TCR beta VDJ combinations and CDR3 sequences used genomic DNA as the template. Through fastp at Q25 and MiXCR, TCRdb rebuilt clones from the public reads, retaining in-frame beta chains. Entries that share a CDR3 protein sequence are merged under the most common genes and DNA. The sample contains some 170,000 distinct CDR3 sequences, around 48% of them found a single time. The ten largest clones add up to around 1.1% of the sample. Expansion of CD8+CD57+ cells had been shown by flow cytometry in the patients chosen for sequencing. The sequenced sample consisted of sorted CD4+, CD8+, or CD8+CD57+ T cells (not recorded which) from PBMCs. These receptors all come from a human donor with aplastic anemia.

This clonotype was counted many times. The CDR3 DNA is TGTGCCAGCAGTTCAGGGGCAGGGCAATATGGCTACACCTTC. Translated: CASSSGAGQYGYTF. The rearrangement uses TRBV7-9 and TRBJ1-2; perhaps TRBD1 as D (6 bases). Germline CDR1 is SEHNR and CDR2 is FQNEAQ (reference sequence). With 6 bases removed from V and 5 bases from J, the gap between germline ends came to 16 bases. The CDR3 sequence is 14 residues long.

This clonotype was recorded many times. The chain has TRBV5-5 and TRBJ1-1; no definite D call. Germline V gene data show CDR1 as SGHKS and CDR2 as YYEKEE (reference sequence). V was clipped by 1 base and J by 0 bases, with 10 bases between them. This CDR3 spans 15 amino acids. The DNA for the CDR3 is TGTGCCAGCAGCTTGCAGTTCGGGGTGAACACTGAAGCTTTCTTT. Amino acids: CASSLQFGVNTEAFF.

This sequence joins TRBV29-1 and TRBJ1-3; D unclear. CDR1 SQVTM and CDR2 ANQGSEA come from the germline V gene. V was trimmed by 5 bases and J by 4 bases, leaving 9 bases between them. This CDR3 is built from 12 residues. The CDR3 nucleotides read TGCAGCGTTCCTTTGTCCGGAAACACCATATATTTT. It yields the protein CSVPLSGNTIYF.

This clonotype was picked up many times. The chain uses TRBV2 and TRBJ1-1; D gene ambiguous. This CDR3 is 13 amino acids long. V lost 4 bases and J lost 8, with 14 bases in between. The V gene's germline CDR1 is SNHLY and CDR2 FYNNEI. The CDR3: CASSADRVREAFF. Here the CDR3 DNA reads TGTGCCAGCAGTGCGGATAGGGTGAGAGAAGCTTTCTTT.

This clonotype appeared many times. V usage is TRBV27 and J usage is TRBJ2-7; 10 nucleotides match TRBD1. This CDR3 region has 14 residues. The trim removed 3 bases at V and 7 bases at J, leaving 6 bases unmatched. Per the germline V gene, CDR1 is MNHEY and CDR2 is SMNVEV (reference sequence). CDR3 sequence reads: CASSFRDRGGEQYF. CDR3 sequence (DNA): TGTGCCAGCAGTTTCCGGGACAGGGGAGGTGAGCAGTACTTC.